This TCR beta chain was profiled in a study of T cell clonality in common variable immunodeficiency. Sequencing used immunoSEQ multiplex PCR; TCRdb keeps in-frame clones, though not all of them. The data show roughly 42,000 clones, with none appearing a single time. As to this clone: Its matching antigen is unknown. The read falls 3 residues short of the CDR3 end, and the missing part is taken from the germline J gene.

Trimming cost V 6 bases and J 0 bases, with 12 bases left between them. The CDR3 is made up of 14 amino acids. Study outcomes and limitations: In common variable immunodeficiency, TCR beta chains reportedly carried fewer deletions and N-nucleotide insertions. Fewer TCRbeta clones were shared among CVID subjects than controls.

Patients had low serum IgG, IgA and/or IgM and specific antibody deficiency. Donors gave roughly 4.5 to 8.5 ml heparinized peripheral whole blood. The sequencing input was peripheral blood mononuclear cells. This TCR came from a human donor with common variable immunodeficiency. The V gene is TRBV5-3, the J gene TRBJ1-2, with TRBD1 as a possible D gene (5 bases). TRBV5-3 belongs to the ORF category, with a function that is uncertain. The covered CDR3 bases are TGTGCCAGAACCGCGGACAAACCTAACTATGGC. Residues: CARTADKPNYG. In full, the CDR3 is CARTADKPNYGYTF.